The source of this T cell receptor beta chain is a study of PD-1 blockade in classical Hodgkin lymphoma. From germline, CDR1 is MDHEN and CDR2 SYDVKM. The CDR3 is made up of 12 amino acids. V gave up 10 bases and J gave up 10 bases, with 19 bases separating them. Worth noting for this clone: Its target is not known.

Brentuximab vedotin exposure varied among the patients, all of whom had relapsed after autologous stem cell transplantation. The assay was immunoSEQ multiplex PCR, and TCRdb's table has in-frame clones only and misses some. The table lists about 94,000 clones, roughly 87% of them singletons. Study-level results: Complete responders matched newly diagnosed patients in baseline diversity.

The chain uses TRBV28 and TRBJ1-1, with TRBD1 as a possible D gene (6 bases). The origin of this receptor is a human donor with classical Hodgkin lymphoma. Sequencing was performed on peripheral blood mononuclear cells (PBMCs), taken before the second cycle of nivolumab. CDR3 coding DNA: TGTGCCACCCTCAAAAACGGACAGCCAGCTTTCTTT. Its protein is CATLKNGQPAFF. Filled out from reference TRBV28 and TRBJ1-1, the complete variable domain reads DVKVTQSSRYLVKRTGEKVFLECVQDMDHENMFWYRQDPGLGLRLIYFSYDVKMKEKGDIPEGYSVSREKKERFSLILESASTNQTSMYLCATLKNGQPAFFGQGTRLTVV.